The present TCR beta chain was sequenced within a study of blood T cell repertoires in COVID-19 (dated by TCRdb to 2018 to 2021). At the level of the whole study: Samples covering the acute and convalescent phases of COVID-19 were provided by collaborators in the United States, Italy and Spain. The dataset comprised deeply sampled blood TCRbeta repertoires from subjects exposed to, actively infected with, or recovered from COVID-19. Samples were obtained from the ongoing ImmuneRACE study (first 160 participants) and from some 1,300 subjects provided by 6 global collaborators. Sample metadata almost always included a de-identified subject ID, COVID-19 status, age in years and sex. The prospective study material was composed of cDNA or gDNA derived from T cells, B-cell-depleted T cells, or PBMCs. Where HLA class I and class II types were available, the types were taken from metadata supplied by the sample provider, not from assay-based typing. A freely available public database, intended as a resource for researchers studying the immune response to SARS-CoV-2, is where the repertoires were released.

Remarks on this clone: It lacks a known antigen. Per-base qualities were not stored, and no clone one base away is much larger.

V is reduced by 2 bases and J by 11 bases, leaving a spacing of 25 bases between them. The CDR3 contains 17 residues, cysteine and phenylalanine counted. Only the CDR3 portion is preserved as DNA: 51 bases, with reading frame beginning at the first base. From a lookup of the germline V gene (reference sequence), CDR1 and CDR2 are LNHDA and SQIVND. Overall study results and their limits: Clinical and demographic metadata were provided uncurated, with the amount varying by source and participant.

Participants in the prospective study were enrolled through a virtual design, were aged about 18 to 90 years, and lived in roughly 25 United States geographic areas. To assign participants to cohorts, the prospective study relied on clinical history that participants themselves reported in a screening survey and a study questionnaire. In the prospective study, whole blood, serum and a nasopharyngeal or oropharyngeal swab were collected from each participant by mobile phlebotomists. Prospective study participants could optionally give additional blood draws and questionnaires over an approximately 2-month period. Before DNA extraction, prospective study blood samples were shipped either frozen or at room temperature. TCRbeta CDR3 regions were amplified from genomic DNA by means of the immunoSEQ Assay, a bias-controlled multiplex PCR. Per the original workflow: The number of nucleated cells in each sample was estimated from the amplification of reference gene primers within the assay. Sequence reads were collapsed and filtered to measure the absolute abundance of every unique TCRbeta CDR3 rearrangement. Productive Simpson clonality was computed per sample as the square root of Simpson's diversity index over productive rearrangements. Sourced from immuneACCESS, this table was stored by TCRdb with only in-frame sequences that have V and J called. A share of the clones is absent; for the studies checked, an unresolved V gene accounts for under half, and the remainder has no known explanation. The V and J calls and clone size are taken from that table; D and trimming were inferred from the DNA. This sample holds approximately 180,000 clones; roughly 89% were observed only once. About 2.2% of the sample lies in the top ten.

This clonotype was obtained from a woman in her thirties or forties with acute COVID-19. The sequence joins TRBV19 to TRBJ1-5; no D gene call is confident. The sample consisted of PBMCs or T cells enriched from blood (not recorded which). CDR3 region: CASSISPARDPTGAQHF. The DNA sequence is given as TGTGCCAGTAGTATATCCCCTGCGCGGGATCCAACTGGGGCCCAGCATTTT.